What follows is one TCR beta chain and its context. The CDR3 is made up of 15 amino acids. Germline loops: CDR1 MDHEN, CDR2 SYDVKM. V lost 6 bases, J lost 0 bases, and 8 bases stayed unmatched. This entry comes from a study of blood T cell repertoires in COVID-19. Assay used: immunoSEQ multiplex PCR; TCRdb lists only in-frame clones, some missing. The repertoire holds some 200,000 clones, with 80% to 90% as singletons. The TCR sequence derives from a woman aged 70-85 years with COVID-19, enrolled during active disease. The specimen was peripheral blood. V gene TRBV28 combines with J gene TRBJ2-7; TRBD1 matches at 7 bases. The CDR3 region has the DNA TGTGCCAGCAGGACAGGGATCCTCGACTCCTACGAGCAGTACTTC. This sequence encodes CASRTGILDSYEQYF. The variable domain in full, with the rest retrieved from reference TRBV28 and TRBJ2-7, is DVKVTQSSRYLVKRTGEKVFLECVQDMDHENMFWYRQDPGLGLRLIYFSYDVKMKEKGDIPEGYSVSREKKERFSLILESASTNQTSMYLCASRTGILDSYEQYFGPGTRLTVT.